This T cell receptor (beta chain) was recovered during a study of T cell changes during pregnancy in multiple sclerosis. Produced via immunoSEQ multiplex PCR; TCRdb's table is partial and in-frame only. This table holds more than 85,000 clones, almost 95% found once. CDR1 PRHDT and CDR2 FYEKMQ come from the germline V gene (reference sequence). The CDR3 totals 20 residues. V lost 5 bases and J 5 bases, leaving 31 bases between the germline ends. The chain couples TRBV13 to TRBJ2-1, with D maybe TRBD1 (10 bases). Here the sequenced sample was peripheral blood, taken before pregnancy. This clonotype was sampled from a female donor with multiple sclerosis, enrolled in a pregnancy study. The CDR3 protein is CASSGTGDEGGRALNNEQFF. The CDR3 nucleotides read TGTGCCAGCAGCGGGACAGGGGATGAGGGCGGGAGGGCCCTTAACAATGAGCAGTTCTTC.